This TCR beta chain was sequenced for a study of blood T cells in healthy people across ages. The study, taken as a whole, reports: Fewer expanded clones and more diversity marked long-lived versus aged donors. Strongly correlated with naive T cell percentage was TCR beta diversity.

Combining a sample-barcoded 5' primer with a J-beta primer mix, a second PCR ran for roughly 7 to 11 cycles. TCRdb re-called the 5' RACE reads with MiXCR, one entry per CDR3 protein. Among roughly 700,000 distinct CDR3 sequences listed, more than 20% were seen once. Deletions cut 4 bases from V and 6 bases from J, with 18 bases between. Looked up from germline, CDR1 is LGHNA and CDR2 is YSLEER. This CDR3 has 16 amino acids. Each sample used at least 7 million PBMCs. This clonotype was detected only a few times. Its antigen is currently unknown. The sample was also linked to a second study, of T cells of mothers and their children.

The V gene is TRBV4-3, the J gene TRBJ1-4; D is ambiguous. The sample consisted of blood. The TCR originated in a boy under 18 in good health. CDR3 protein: CASSPRVSSLDEKLFF. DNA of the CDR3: TGCGCCAGCAGCCCCCGGGTCTCTAGTCTGGATGAAAAACTGTTTTTT.